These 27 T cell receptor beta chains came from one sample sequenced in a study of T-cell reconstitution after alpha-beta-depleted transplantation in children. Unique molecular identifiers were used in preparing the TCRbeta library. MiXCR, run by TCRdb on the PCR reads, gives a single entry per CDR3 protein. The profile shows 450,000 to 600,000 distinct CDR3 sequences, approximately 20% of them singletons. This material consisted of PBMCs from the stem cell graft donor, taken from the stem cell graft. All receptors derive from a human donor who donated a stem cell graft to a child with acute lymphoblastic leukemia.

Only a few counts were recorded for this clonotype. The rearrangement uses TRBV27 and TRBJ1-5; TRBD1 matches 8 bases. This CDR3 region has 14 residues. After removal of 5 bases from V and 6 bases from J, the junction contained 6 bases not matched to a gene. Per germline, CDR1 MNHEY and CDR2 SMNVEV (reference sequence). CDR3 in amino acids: CASSLQGEGQPQHF. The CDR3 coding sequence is TGTGCCAGCAGTCTACAGGGGGAGGGTCAGCCCCAGCATTTT.

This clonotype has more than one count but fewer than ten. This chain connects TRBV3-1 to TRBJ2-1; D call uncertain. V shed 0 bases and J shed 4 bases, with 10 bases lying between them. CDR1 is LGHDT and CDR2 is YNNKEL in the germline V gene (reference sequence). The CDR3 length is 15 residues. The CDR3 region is CASSQEPEGYNEQFF. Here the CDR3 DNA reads TGTGCCAGCAGCCAAGAACCAGAAGGGTACAATGAGCAGTTCTTC.

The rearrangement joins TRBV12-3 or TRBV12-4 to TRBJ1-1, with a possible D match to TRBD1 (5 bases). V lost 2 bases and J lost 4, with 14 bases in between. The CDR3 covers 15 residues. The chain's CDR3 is CASSLSRGWGTEAFF. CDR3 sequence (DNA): TGTGCCAGCAGTTTATCGCGGGGCTGGGGCACTGAAGCTTTCTTT.

The CDR3 nucleotides are TGTGCCAGCAGTTTGACCAGGGATCAGCCCCAGCATTTT. It translates to CASSLTRDQPQHF. This chain uses TRBV12-3 or TRBV12-4 with TRBJ1-5, with a weak D call TRBD1 (5 bases). Trimming shortened V by 3 bases and J by 5 bases, and 8 bases separated the two germline ends. The CDR3 spans 13 residues.

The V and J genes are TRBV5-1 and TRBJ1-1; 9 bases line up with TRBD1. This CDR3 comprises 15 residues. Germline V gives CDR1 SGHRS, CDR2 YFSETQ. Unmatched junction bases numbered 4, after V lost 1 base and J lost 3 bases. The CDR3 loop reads CASSLTDRGYTEAFF. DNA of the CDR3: TGCGCCAGCAGCTTGACCGACAGGGGGTACACTGAAGCTTTCTTT.

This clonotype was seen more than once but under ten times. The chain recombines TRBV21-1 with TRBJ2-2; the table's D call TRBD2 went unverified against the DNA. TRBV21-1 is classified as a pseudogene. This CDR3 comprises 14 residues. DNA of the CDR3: TGTGCCAGCACTTGGCGCGGGGCTATCGGGGAGCTGTTTTTT. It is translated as CASTWRGAIGELFF.

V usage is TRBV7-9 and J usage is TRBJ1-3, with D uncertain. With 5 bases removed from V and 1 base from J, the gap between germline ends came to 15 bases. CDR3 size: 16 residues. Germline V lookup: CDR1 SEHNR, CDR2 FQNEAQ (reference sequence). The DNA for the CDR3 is TGTGCCAGCAGCCCGACCTATCAGGTTTCTGGAAACACCATATATTTT. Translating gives CASSPTYQVSGNTIYF.

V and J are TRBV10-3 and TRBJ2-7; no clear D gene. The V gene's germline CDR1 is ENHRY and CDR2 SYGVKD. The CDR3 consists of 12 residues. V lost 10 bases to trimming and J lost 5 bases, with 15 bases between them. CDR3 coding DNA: TGTGCCACCGGCTCAGGTCTGCACGAGCAGTACTTC. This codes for CATGSGLHEQYF.

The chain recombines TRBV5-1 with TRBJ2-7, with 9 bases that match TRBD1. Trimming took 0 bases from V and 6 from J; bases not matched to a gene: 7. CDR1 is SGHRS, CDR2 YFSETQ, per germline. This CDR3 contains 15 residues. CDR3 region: CASSLDTGTGFEQYF. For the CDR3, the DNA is TGCGCCAGCAGCTTGGACACCGGGACAGGGTTCGAGCAGTACTTC.

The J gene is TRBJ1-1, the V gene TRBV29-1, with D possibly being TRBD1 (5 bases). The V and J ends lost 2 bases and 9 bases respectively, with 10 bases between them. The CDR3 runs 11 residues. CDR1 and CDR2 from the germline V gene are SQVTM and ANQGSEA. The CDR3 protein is CSVETGRKAFF. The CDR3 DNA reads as TGCAGCGTTGAAACAGGCCGTAAAGCTTTCTTT.

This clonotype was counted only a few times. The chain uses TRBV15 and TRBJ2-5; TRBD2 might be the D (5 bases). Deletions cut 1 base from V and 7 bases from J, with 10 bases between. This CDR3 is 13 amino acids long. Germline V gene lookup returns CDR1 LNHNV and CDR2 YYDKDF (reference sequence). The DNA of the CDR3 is TGTGCCACCAGCAGAGGAGGGTTTCGGACCCAGTACTTC. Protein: CATSRGGFRTQYF. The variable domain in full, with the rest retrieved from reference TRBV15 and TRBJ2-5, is DAMVIQNPRYQVTQFGKPVTLSCSQTLNHNVMYWYQQKSSQAPKLLFHYYDKDFNNEADTPDNFQSRRPNTSFCFLDIRSPGLGDTAMYLCATSRGGFRTQYFGPGTRLLVL.

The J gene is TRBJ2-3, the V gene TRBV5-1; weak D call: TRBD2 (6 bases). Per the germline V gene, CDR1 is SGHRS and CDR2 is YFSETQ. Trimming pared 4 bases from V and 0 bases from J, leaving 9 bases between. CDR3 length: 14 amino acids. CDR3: CASSIGTSTDTQYF. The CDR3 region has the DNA TGCGCCAGCAGCATAGGGACTAGCACAGATACGCAGTATTTT.

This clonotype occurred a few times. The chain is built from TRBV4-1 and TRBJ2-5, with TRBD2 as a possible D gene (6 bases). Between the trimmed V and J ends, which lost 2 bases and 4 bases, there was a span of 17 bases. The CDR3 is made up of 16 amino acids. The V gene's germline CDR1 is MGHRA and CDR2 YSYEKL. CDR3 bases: TGCGCCAGCAGCCAATTAGCGGAGGCGATCGGAGAGACCCAGTACTTC. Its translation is CASSQLAEAIGETQYF.

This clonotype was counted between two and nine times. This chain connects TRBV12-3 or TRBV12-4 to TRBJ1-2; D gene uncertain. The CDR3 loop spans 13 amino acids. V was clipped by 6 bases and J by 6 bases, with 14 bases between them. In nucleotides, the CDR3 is TGTGCCAGCAGAGATGACAACGGAGATGGCTACACCTTC. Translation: CASRDDNGDGYTF.

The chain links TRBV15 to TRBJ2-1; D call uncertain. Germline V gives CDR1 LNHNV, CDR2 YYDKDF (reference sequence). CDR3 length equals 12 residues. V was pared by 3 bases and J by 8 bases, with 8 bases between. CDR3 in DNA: TGTGCCACCAGCAGCCCCGAGTATGAGCAGTTCTTC. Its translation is CATSSPEYEQFF.

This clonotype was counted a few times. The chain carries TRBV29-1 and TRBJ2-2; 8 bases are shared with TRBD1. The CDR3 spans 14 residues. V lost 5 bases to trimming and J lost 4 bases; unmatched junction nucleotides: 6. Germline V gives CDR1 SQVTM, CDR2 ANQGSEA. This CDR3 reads CSVSGTGVTGELFF. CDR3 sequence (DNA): TGCAGCGTTTCCGGGACAGGAGTCACCGGGGAGCTGTTTTTT.

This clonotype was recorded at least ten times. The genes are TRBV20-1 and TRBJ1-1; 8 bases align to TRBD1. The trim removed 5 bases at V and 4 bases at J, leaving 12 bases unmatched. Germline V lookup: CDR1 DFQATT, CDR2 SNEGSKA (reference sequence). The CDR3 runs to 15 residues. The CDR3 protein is CSAPSHYGQGTEAFF. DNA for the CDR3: TGCAGTGCTCCCTCCCATTACGGACAGGGCACTGAAGCTTTCTTT.

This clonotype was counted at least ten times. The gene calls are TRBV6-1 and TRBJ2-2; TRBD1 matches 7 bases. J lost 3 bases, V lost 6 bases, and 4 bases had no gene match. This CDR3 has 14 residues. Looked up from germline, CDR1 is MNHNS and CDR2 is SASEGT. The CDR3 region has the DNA TGTGCCAGCAGCCCACAGGGGTACACCGGGGAGCTGTTTTTT. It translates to CASSPQGYTGELFF.

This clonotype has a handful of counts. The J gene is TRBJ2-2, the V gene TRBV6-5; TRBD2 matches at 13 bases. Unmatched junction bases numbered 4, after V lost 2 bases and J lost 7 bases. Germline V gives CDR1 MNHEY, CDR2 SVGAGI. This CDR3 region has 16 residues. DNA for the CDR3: TGTGCCAGCAGTTACGGGACTAGCGGGATGGTCGGGGAGCTGTTTTTT. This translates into CASSYGTSGMVGELFF.

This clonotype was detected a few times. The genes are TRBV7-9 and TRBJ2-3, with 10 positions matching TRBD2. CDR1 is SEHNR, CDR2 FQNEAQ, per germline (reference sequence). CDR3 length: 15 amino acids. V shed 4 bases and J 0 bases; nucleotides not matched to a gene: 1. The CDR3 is CASSWGLASTDTQYF. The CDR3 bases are TGTGCCAGCAGCTGGGGACTAGCGAGCACAGATACGCAGTATTTT.

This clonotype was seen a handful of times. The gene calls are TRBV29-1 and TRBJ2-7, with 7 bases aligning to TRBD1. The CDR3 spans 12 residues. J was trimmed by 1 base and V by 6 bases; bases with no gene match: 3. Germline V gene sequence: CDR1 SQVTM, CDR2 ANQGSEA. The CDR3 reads CSVQTGSYEQYF. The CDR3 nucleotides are TGCAGCGTACAGACAGGGTCCTACGAGCAGTACTTC.

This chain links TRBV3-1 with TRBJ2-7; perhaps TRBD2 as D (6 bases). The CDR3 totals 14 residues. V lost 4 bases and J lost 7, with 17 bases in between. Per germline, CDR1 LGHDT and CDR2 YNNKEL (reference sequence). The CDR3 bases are TGTGCCAGCAGCCGTTTCGGACGTCGGGAGGAGCAGTACTTC. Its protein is CASSRFGRREEQYF.

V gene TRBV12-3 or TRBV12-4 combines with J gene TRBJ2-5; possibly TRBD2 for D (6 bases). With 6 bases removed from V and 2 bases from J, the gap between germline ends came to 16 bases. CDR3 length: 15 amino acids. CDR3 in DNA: TGTGCCAGCAGCCCCCGACTAGGCGCACAAGAGACCCAGTACTTC. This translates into CASSPRLGAQETQYF.

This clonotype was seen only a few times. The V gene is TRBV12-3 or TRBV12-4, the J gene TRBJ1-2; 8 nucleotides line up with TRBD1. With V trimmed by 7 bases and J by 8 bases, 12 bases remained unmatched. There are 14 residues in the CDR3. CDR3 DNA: TGTGCCAGCAAGGTTGTCGGACAGGGTCACGGCTACACCTTC. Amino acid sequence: CASKVVGQGHGYTF.

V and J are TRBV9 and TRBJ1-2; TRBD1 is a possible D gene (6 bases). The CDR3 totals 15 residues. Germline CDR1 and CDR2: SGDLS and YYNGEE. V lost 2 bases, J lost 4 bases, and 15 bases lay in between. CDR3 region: CASSVGTSGFYGYTF. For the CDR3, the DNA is TGTGCCAGCAGCGTTGGGACATCGGGTTTCTATGGCTACACCTTC.

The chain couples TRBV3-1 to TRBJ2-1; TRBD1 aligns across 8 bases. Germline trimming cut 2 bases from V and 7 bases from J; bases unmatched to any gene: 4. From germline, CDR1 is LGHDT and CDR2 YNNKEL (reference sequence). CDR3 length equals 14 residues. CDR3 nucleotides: TGTGCCAGCAGCCAACCCCGGACAGGGAATGAGCAGTTCTTC. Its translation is CASSQPRTGNEQFF.

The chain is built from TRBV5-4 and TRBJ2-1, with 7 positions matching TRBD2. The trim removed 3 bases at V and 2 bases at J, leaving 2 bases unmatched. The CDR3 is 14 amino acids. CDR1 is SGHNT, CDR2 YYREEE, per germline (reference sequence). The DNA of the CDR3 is TGTGCCAGCAGCTGGGGGACTACCTACAATGAGCAGTTCTTC. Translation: CASSWGTTYNEQFF.